The source of this T cell receptor (beta chain) is a study of shared clonotypes between healthy human individuals. Whole-study results and caveats: Owing to a small donor count, the genetic and exposure-history diversity represented was limited. Naive CD4 clonotypes overlapped across a handful of donors at approximately 5.5%. Against clonotypes common to all four donors, non-shared ones had lower generation probabilities.

Concerning this clone itself: Its cognate antigen is unknown.

Original analysis: Because ImmunoSEQ provided only junction sequences with no quality scores, the filtering differed. Measured with immunoSEQ multiplex PCR; TCRdb has only the in-frame clones, and not every one. V and J calls and clone size are as listed in that table; D and trimming were resolved from the DNA. The data contain more than 2 million clones, 90% to 97% of them singletons. The receptor's source is a man aged 18 to 30 in good health. Sequenced input: naive CD4+ T cells sorted from blood. The subset denotes: CD45RA+ positively selected.

The CDR3 nucleotides are TGCGCCAGCAGCCAAGATGAGCCTATGGCCTACGAGCAGTACTTC. As protein: CASSQDEPMAYEQYF. The chain uses TRBV4-1 and TRBJ2-7, with D uncertain. Per the germline V gene, CDR1 is MGHRA and CDR2 is YSYEKL. The CDR3 has 15 amino acids. The V gene lost 0 bases and the J gene lost 2 bases, with 11 bases spanning the gap.